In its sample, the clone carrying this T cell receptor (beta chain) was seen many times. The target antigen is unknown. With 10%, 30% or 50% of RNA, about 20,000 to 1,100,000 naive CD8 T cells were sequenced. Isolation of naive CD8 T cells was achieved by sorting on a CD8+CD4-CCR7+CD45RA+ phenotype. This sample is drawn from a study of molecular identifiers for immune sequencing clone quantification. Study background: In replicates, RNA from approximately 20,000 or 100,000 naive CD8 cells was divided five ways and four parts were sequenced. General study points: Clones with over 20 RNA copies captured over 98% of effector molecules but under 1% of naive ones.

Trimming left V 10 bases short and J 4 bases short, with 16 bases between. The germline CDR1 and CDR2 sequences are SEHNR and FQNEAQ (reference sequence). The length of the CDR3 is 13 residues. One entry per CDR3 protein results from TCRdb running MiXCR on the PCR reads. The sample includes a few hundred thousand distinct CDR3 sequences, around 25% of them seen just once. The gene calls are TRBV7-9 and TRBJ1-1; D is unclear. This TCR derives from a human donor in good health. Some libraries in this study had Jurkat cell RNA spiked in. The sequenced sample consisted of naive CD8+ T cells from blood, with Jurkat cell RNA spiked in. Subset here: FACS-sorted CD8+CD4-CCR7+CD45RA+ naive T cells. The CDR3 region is CATAGRAGTEAFF. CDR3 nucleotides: TGTGCCACCGCTGGACGGGCTGGCACTGAAGCTTTCTTT.